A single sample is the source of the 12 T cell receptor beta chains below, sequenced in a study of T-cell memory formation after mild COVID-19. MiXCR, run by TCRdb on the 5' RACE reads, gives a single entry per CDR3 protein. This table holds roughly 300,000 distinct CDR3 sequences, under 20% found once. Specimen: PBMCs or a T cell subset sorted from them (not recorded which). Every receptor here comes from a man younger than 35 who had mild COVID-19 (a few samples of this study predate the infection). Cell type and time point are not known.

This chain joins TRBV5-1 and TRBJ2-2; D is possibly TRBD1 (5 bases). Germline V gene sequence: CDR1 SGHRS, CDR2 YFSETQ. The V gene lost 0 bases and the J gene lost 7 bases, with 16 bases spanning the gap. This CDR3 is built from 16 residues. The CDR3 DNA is TGCGCCAGCAGCTTGGCCTACTCAGGGTCGGGCGGGGAGCTGTTTTTT. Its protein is CASSLAYSGSGGELFF.

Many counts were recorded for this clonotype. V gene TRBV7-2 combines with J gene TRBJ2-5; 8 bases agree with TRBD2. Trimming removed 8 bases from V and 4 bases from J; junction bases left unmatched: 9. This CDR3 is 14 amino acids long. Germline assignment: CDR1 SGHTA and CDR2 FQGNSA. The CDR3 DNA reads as TGTGCCAGCTTAACGGGGGGGCCGAGAGAGACCCAGTACTTC. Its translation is CASLTGGPRETQYF.

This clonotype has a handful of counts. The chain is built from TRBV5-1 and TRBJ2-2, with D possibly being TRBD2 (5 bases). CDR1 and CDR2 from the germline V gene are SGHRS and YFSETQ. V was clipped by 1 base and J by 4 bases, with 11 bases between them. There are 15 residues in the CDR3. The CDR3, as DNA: TGCGCCAGCAGCTTGACAGCGGTCATCACCGGGGAGCTGTTTTTT. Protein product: CASSLTAVITGELFF.

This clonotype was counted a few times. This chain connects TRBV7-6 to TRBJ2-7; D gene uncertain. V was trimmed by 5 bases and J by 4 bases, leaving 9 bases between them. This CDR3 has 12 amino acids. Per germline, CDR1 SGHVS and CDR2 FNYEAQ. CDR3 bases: TGTGCCAGCAGCCTCCCCCTTTACGAGCAGTACTTC. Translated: CASSLPLYEQYF.

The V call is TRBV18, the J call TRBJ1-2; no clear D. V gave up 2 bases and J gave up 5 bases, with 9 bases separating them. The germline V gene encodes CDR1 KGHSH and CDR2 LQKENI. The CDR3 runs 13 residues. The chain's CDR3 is CASSPDAVYGYTF. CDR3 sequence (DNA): TGTGCCAGCTCACCAGACGCAGTTTATGGCTACACCTTC. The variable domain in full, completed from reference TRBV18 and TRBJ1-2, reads NAGVMQNPRHLVRRRGQEARLRCSPMKGHSHVYWYRQLPEEGLKFMVYLQKENIIDESGMPKERFSAEFPKEGPSILRIQQVVRGDSAAYFCASSPDAVYGYTFGSGTRLTVV.

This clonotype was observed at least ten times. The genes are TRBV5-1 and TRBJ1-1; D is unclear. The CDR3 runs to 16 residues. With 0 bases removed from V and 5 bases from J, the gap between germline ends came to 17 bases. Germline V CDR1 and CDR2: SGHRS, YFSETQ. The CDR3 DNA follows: TGCGCCAGCAGCTTGGCCCCCACCGACCTGGGAACTGAAGCTTTCTTT. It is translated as CASSLAPTDLGTEAFF. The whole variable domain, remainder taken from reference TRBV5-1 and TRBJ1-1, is KAGVTQTPRYLIKTRGQQVTLSCSPISGHRSVSWYQQTPGQGLQFLFEYFSETQRNKGNFPGRFSGRQFSNSRSEMNVSTLELGDSALYLCASSLAPTDLGTEAFFGQGTRLTVV.

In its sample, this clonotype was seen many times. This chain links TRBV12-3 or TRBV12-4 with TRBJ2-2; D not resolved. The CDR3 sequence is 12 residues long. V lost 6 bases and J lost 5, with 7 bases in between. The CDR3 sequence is CASRAETGELFF. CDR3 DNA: TGTGCCAGCAGGGCTGAAACCGGGGAGCTGTTTTTT.

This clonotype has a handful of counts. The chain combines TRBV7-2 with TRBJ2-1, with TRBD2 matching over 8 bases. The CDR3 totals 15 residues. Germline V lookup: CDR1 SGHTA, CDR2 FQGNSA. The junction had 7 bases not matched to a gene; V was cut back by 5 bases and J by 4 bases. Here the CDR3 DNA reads TGTGCCAGCAGCCGGATTAGCGGGGTGTACAATGAGCAGTTCTTC. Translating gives CASSRISGVYNEQFF.

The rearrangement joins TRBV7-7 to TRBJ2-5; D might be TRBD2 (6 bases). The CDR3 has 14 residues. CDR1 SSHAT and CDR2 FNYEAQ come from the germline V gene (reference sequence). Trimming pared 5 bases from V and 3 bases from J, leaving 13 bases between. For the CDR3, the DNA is TGTGCCAGCAGCCCCGGGACTTTCGAAGAGACCCAGTACTTC. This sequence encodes CASSPGTFEETQYF.

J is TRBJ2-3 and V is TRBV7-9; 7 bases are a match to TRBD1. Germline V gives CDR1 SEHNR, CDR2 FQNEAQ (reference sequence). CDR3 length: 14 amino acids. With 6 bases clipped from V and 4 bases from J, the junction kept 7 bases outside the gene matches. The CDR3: CASSRDTGADTQYF. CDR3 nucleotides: TGTGCCAGCAGTCGAGATACAGGGGCAGATACGCAGTATTTT.

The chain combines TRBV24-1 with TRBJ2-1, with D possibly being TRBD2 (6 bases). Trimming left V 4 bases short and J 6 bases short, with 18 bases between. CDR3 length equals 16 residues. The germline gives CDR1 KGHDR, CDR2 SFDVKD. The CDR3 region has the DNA TGTGCCACCAGTGACTCCGGGACTCCCGGGGCCAATGAGCAGTTCTTC. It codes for CATSDSGTPGANEQFF.

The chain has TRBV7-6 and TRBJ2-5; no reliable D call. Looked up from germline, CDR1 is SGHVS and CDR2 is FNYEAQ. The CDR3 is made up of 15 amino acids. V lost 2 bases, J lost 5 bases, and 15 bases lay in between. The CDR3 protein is CASSLRLGVGETQYF. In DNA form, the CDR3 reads TGTGCCAGCAGCTTAAGGCTTGGGGTCGGGGAGACCCAGTACTTC.